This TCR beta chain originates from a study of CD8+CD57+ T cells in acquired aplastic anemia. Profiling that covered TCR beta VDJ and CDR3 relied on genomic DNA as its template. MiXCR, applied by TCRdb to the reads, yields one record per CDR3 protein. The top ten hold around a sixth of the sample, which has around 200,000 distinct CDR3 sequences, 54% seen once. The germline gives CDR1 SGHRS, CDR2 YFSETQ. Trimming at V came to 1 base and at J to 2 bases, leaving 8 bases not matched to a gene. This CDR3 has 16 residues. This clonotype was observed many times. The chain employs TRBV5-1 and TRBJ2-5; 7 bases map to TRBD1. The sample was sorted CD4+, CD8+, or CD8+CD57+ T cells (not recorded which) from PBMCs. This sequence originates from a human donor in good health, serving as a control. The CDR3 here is CASSLFRTGSQETQYF. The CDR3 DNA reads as TGCGCCAGCAGCTTGTTTAGGACAGGATCACAAGAGACCCAGTACTTC.